This T cell receptor beta chain was recovered during a study of CD8 T cells in Susac syndrome. CDR1 LNHNV and CDR2 YYDKDF come from the germline V gene (reference sequence). This CDR3 has 15 amino acids. V was cut by 2 bases and J by 0 bases, with 5 bases left in between. cDNA came from roughly 0.53 to 1 ug RNA primed by random hexamers. Multiplex immunoSEQ PCR targeted 54 Vbeta and 13 Jbeta TCR beta segments. In TCRdb, the immunoSEQ multiplex PCR reads were re-called with MiXCR into one record per CDR3 protein. The sample contains some 160,000 distinct CDR3 sequences, around 95% of which appear only once.

The clonotype originates from a human donor with multiple sclerosis. The chain employs TRBV15 and TRBJ1-6, with D hard to call. Material for sequencing was CD8+ T cells from PBMCs. DNA of the CDR3: TGTGCCACCAGCAGACGGAGCTCCTATAATTCACCCCTCCACTTT. Encoded protein: CATSRRSSYNSPLHF.